The 26 T cell receptor beta chains reported below all come from one sample, sequenced in a study of blood T cell repertoires in COVID-19. The table came from immunoSEQ multiplex PCR; TCRdb's copy has only in-frame clones and leaves some out. This sample yields 240,000 or so clones, of which roughly four fifths are seen a single time; more than 1.5% belongs to the top ten. Sequencing input: peripheral blood. These receptors were obtained from a man aged 25 to 45 who had recovered from COVID-19.

This chain uses TRBV3-1 (or the pseudogene TRBV3-2) with TRBJ1-6, with D hard to call. V dropped 3 bases and J dropped 7 bases, with 16 bases sitting between them. The CDR3 runs to 16 residues. Germline values: CDR1 LGHDT, CDR2 YNNKEL (reference sequence). CDR3 DNA sequence: TGTGCCAGCAGCCAGACTGCTTCAGATAGCAATTCACCCCTCCACTTT. This translates into CASSQTASDSNSPLHF.

CDR3 nucleotides: TGTGCCAGCAGCTTTTTGACTAGCGGGGGGCCTCTTGACGAGCAGTACGTC. Its protein product is CASSFLTSGGPLDEQYV. V is TRBV11-2 and J is TRBJ2-7; TRBD2 matches at 13 bases. The trim removed 3 bases at V and 5 bases at J, leaving 10 bases unmatched. The CDR3 covers 17 residues. CDR1 is SGHAT and CDR2 is FQNNGV in the germline V gene.

This chain connects TRBV12-3 or TRBV12-4 to TRBJ2-7; TRBD1 matches 9 bases. Germline trimming cut 6 bases from V and 5 bases from J; bases unmatched to any gene: 5. The CDR3 is 13 amino acids. The CDR3 loop reads CASRGTGWDEQYF. In DNA form, the CDR3 reads TGTGCCAGCAGAGGGACAGGGTGGGACGAGCAGTACTTC.

The rearrangement links TRBV5-4 to TRBJ2-5, with a tentative D call TRBD1 (7 bases). Trimming pared 5 bases from V and 2 bases from J, leaving 13 bases between. Germline CDR1 is SGHNT and CDR2 is YYREEE (reference sequence). This CDR3 is built from 14 residues. DNA for the CDR3: TGTGCCAGCAGTACAGGGGACTTTCAAGAGACCCAGTACTTC. Protein: CASSTGDFQETQYF.

V and J are TRBV6-1 and TRBJ2-3, with D possibly being TRBD1 (5 bases). CDR1 is MNHNS, CDR2 SASEGT, per germline. Deletions cut 2 bases from V and 4 bases from J, with 10 bases between. The CDR3 has 14 amino acids. The CDR3 protein is CASSEQGLADTQYF. CDR3 DNA sequence: TGTGCCAGCAGTGAACAGGGCCTCGCAGATACGCAGTATTTT.

J is TRBJ1-2 and V is TRBV7-3; a weak D match, TRBD1 (6 bases). This CDR3 has 14 residues. From germline, CDR1 is SGHTA and CDR2 FQGTGA. The V gene lost 0 bases and the J gene lost 6 bases, with 11 bases spanning the gap. The CDR3 reads CASSLTLAGDGYTF. For the CDR3, the DNA is TGTGCCAGCAGCTTAACGCTGGCAGGGGATGGCTACACCTTC.

CDR3 in DNA: TGTGCCAGCAGGGCAGAGACAGATCAGCCCCAGCATTTT. Its translation is CASRAETDQPQHF. The genes are TRBV6-5 and TRBJ1-5, with TRBD1 as a possible D gene (5 bases). Trimming removed 6 bases at V and 5 bases at J, with 11 bases between. This CDR3 region has 13 residues. Germline-derived CDR1 and CDR2 are MNHEY and SVGAGI.

The rearrangement links TRBV11-3 to TRBJ2-7, with a weak D call TRBD1 (5 bases). In germline, CDR1 is SGHNT, CDR2 YENEEA. The CDR3 loop spans 14 amino acids. The V end was cut by 5 bases, the J end by 5 bases, with 16 bases between. CDR3 protein: CASSPTTGTNEQYF. DNA for the CDR3: TGTGCCAGCAGCCCTACCACAGGAACAAACGAGCAGTACTTC.

In this sample, this clone turned up once. The chain uses TRBV2 and TRBJ1-1; TRBD1 agrees at 8 bases. CDR1 SNHLY and CDR2 FYNNEI come from the germline V gene. This CDR3 has 13 amino acids. The V segment lost 8 bases and the J segment 5 bases; nucleotides outside the gene matches: 7. The CDR3 DNA reads TGTGCCAGCCCACACCGGGACAGGACTGAAGCTTTCTTT. This gives the protein CASPHRDRTEAFF.

The table lists this clone with a few counts. The chain carries TRBV2 and TRBJ1-5, with D hard to call. The germline gives CDR1 SNHLY, CDR2 FYNNEI. Between the trimmed V and J ends, which lost 3 bases and 3 bases, there was a span of 12 bases. This CDR3 is 15 amino acids long. The CDR3: CASSESRLHNQPQHF. Written as DNA, the CDR3 is TGTGCCAGCAGTGAGAGCCGACTACACAATCAGCCCCAGCATTTT.

V gene TRBV28 combines with J gene TRBJ2-7, with D maybe TRBD1 (6 bases). In germline, CDR1 is MDHEN, CDR2 SYDVKM. The V end lost 3 bases, the J end lost 3 bases, and 12 bases lay between the germline ends. The length of the CDR3 is 14 residues. For the CDR3, the DNA is TGTGCCAGCAGTTTGAGGCAGGGGCACTACGAGCAGTACGTC. This encodes CASSLRQGHYEQYV.

The V and J genes are TRBV5-6 and TRBJ1-2; maybe TRBD1 (5 bases). Deletions cut 4 bases from V and 7 bases from J, with 14 bases between. The CDR3 has 13 amino acids. Germline loops: CDR1 SGHDT, CDR2 YYEEEE. As DNA, the CDR3 is TGTGCCAGCAGCATTAGAGGAAGGGGTGGCTACACCTTC. Protein product: CASSIRGRGGYTF.

The chain recombines TRBV29-1 with TRBJ2-1; the D gene is possibly TRBD2 (6 bases). Germline V lookup: CDR1 SQVTM, CDR2 ANQGSEA. Trimming took off 6 bases at V and 3 bases at J, with 15 bases between the two ends. The CDR3 loop spans 14 amino acids. The CDR3 loop reads CSVDRGSFYNEQFF. The CDR3 nucleotides are TGCAGCGTCGATCGGGGGAGTTTCTACAATGAGCAGTTCTTC.

The chain couples TRBV19 to TRBJ2-2, with D perhaps TRBD2 (5 bases). The germline gives CDR1 LNHDA, CDR2 SQIVND (reference sequence). V lost 5 bases and J 5 bases, leaving 12 bases between the germline ends. The CDR3 runs 14 residues. The CDR3 nucleotides read TGTGCCAGTAGTGGGAGATCCTCTACCGGGGAGCTGTTTTTT. Translating it yields CASSGRSSTGELFF.

The V and J genes are TRBV6-1 and TRBJ2-1; D might be TRBD1 (5 bases). Germline CDR1 reads MNHNS; CDR2 reads SASEGT. This CDR3 has 13 residues. V lost 1 base and J 15 bases, leaving 16 bases between the germline ends. CDR3 amino acids: CASSEVGEKKPFF. The CDR3 nucleotides are TGTGCCAGCAGTGAAGTAGGGGAAAAGAAGCCGTTCTTC.

This rearrangement joins TRBV6-5 to TRBJ2-1; D gene unclear. CDR3 length: 14 amino acids. V lost 10 bases and J 4 bases, leaving 17 bases between the germline ends. Germline values: CDR1 MNHEY, CDR2 SVGAGI. CDR3 sequence (DNA): TGTGCCATAGAGAGCTTTCGATTATACAATGAGCAGTTCTTC. This translates into CAIESFRLYNEQFF.

The genes are TRBV7-8 and TRBJ2-3; TRBD2 aligns across 9 bases. This CDR3 spans 15 amino acids. After removal of 6 bases from V and 3 bases from J, the junction contained 7 bases not matched to a gene. In germline, CDR1 is SGHVS, CDR2 FQNEAQ. Here the CDR3 reads CASRGGRGNTDTQYF. The CDR3 DNA reads TGTGCCAGCAGGGGCGGGAGGGGGAATACAGATACGCAGTATTTT.

In this sample, this clone turned up once. The gene calls are TRBV2 and TRBJ1-5; possible D gene TRBD1, 6 bases. CDR3 length equals 13 residues. The V gene lost 4 bases and the J gene lost 4 bases, with 8 bases spanning the gap. Germline V gene data show CDR1 as SNHLY and CDR2 as FYNNEI. CDR3 nucleotides: TGTGCCAGCAGTGGTAGGGGGAATCAGCCCCAGCATTTT. It yields the protein CASSGRGNQPQHF.

Of note for this clone: A much larger clonotype is one base distant, so this may be a read error. The chain links TRBV6-5 to TRBJ1-1; TRBD1 matches 7 bases. After removal of 6 bases from V and 1 base from J, the junction contained 2 bases not matched to a gene. The CDR3 is 13 amino acids. In germline, CDR1 is MNHEY, CDR2 SVGAGI. Here the CDR3 DNA reads TGTGCCAGCAGCCGACAGGGGAACACTGAAGCTTTCTTT. It translates to CASSRQGNTEAFF.

The J gene is TRBJ2-1, the V gene TRBV19; 13 positions agree with TRBD2. The length of the CDR3 is 16 residues. V lost 5 bases to trimming and J lost 6 bases; unmatched junction nucleotides: 7. Germline CDR1 reads LNHDA; CDR2 reads SQIVND (reference sequence). The CDR3 nucleotides read TGTGCCAGTAGTGTTCTGACTAGCGGGGGGTTCAATGAGCAGTTCTTC. Its protein product is CASSVLTSGGFNEQFF. Drawing the rest from reference TRBV19 and TRBJ2-1, the complete variable domain is DGGITQSPKYLFRKEGQNVTLSCEQNLNHDAMYWYRQDPGQGLRLIYYSQIVNDFQKGDIAEGYSVSREKKESFPLTVTSAQKNPTAFYLCASSVLTSGGFNEQFFGPGTRLTVL.

V and J are TRBV7-9 and TRBJ2-3; D call uncertain. The CDR3 totals 15 residues. The V gene lost 0 bases and the J gene lost 2 bases, with 9 bases spanning the gap. The V gene's germline CDR1 is SEHNR and CDR2 FQNEAQ (reference sequence). CDR3 loop: CASSLAGQLTDTQYF. In DNA, the CDR3 is TGTGCCAGCAGCTTAGCGGGCCAACTCACAGATACGCAGTATTTT.

The chain uses TRBV2 and TRBJ2-1, with TRBD1 identical over 7 bases. The germline gives CDR1 SNHLY, CDR2 FYNNEI. The CDR3 spans 15 residues. V gave up 4 bases and J gave up 4 bases; unmatched junction bases: 7. In DNA, the CDR3 is TGTGCCAGCAGTGCCACAGGGGTTTGGTACAATGAGCAGTTCTTC. Its protein product is CASSATGVWYNEQFF. Based on the CDR3 plus reference TRBV2 and TRBJ2-1, the full variable domain is EPEVTQTPSHQVTQMGQEVILRCVPISNHLYFYWYRQILGQKVEFLVSFYNNEISEKSEIFDDQFSVERPDGSNFTLKIRSTKLEDSAMYFCASSATGVWYNEQFFGPGTRLTVL.

This clone came up a few times. The J gene is TRBJ2-2, the V gene TRBV5-1; TRBD1 is a possible D gene (6 bases). CDR1 and CDR2 (germline): SGHRS, YFSETQ. V was shortened by 3 bases and J by 1 base, with 7 bases between the two germline ends. The CDR3 spans 14 residues. The CDR3 DNA follows: TGCGCCAGCAGCTGGGGGCAGAACACCGGGGAGCTGTTTTTT. Amino acid sequence: CASSWGQNTGELFF.

The CDR3 reads CASSRGDVMNTEAFF. CDR3 coding DNA: TGTGCCAGCAGTCGCGGGGACGTGATGAACACTGAAGCTTTCTTT. This sequence joins TRBV28 and TRBJ1-1; D is possibly TRBD1 (5 bases). Germline CDR1 and CDR2: MDHEN and SYDVKM. The CDR3 consists of 15 residues. Between the trimmed V and J ends, which lost 5 bases and 0 bases, there was a span of 13 bases.

The chain couples TRBV15 to TRBJ1-2; tentative D call: TRBD1 (6 bases). V lost 1 base to trimming and J lost 5 bases, with 8 bases between them. This CDR3 spans 13 amino acids. Germline CDR1 is LNHNV and CDR2 is YYDKDF (reference sequence). The CDR3 loop is CATSRATGYGYTF. Here the CDR3 DNA reads TGTGCCACCAGCAGAGCCACAGGGTATGGCTACACCTTC.

The chain recombines TRBV13 with TRBJ1-6, with 7 bases that match TRBD1. V trimming: 5 bases; J trimming: 9 bases; junction bases outside the gene matches: 7. The germline CDR1 and CDR2 sequences are PRHDT and FYEKMQ (reference sequence). The CDR3 covers 14 residues. The CDR3 reads CASSLDRAGSPLHF. The CDR3 nucleotides are TGTGCCAGCAGCCTCGACAGGGCGGGTTCACCCCTCCACTTT. Supplemented by reference TRBV13 and TRBJ1-6, the full variable domain reads AAGVIQSPRHLIKEKRETATLKCYPIPRHDTVYWYQQGPGQDPQFLISFYEKMQSDKGSIPDRFSAQQFSDYHSELNMSSLELGDSALYFCASSLDRAGSPLHFGNGTRLTVT.